This T cell receptor (beta chain) was observed in a study of siplizumab effects on memory and regulatory T cells. In germline, CDR1 is SGHAT, CDR2 FQNNGV. The CDR3 sequence is 15 residues long. The V gene end was trimmed by 2 bases and the J gene end by 4 bases; junction bases not matched to a gene: 4. On this clone: Its specificity is not known.

Study results and caveats: Siplizumab produced a significant reduction in alloreactive sequences that were traceable to unstimulated CD4+ memory cells. Naive T cells seemed more diverse than memory cells; they also seemed major alloresponse contributors.

Assaying covered 100,000 or so TCR templates per sample. The assay was immunoSEQ multiplex PCR, and TCRdb's table has in-frame clones only and misses some. The sample records roughly 100,000 clones, around 90% being singletons. Sequencing input: CD4+ T cells sorted from blood. The clonotype originates from a human donor in good health. The chain carries TRBV11-2 and TRBJ1-1; TRBD1 matches 10 bases. The CDR3 region is CASSLYRDRGTEAFF. For the CDR3, the DNA is TGTGCCAGCAGCTTATATAGGGACAGGGGCACTGAAGCTTTCTTT.